This TCR beta chain was found in a study of OX40 agonist ivuxolimab in advanced cancers. Data came from immunoSEQ multiplex PCR; TCRdb stores just in-frame clones and leaves some out. Of 40,000 to 50,000 clones detected, 88% appear once; the ten largest clones hold over 50%. This CDR3 has 13 residues. J lost 4 bases, V lost 7 bases, and 2 bases had no gene match. From germline, CDR1 is SNHLY and CDR2 FYNNEI. The TCR sequence derives from an adult with an advanced solid tumor such as melanoma, head and neck, liver or kidney cancer. Sequencing used CD4+ or CD8+ T cells sorted from blood, obtained in a trial of the OX40 agonist ivuxolimab. This rearrangement joins TRBV2 to TRBJ2-3, with 10 bases aligning to TRBD1. This CDR3 is CASTGQGADTQYF. DNA for the CDR3: TGTGCCAGCACCGGACAGGGGGCAGATACGCAGTATTTT.